Listed here are 24 T cell receptor beta chains from one sample, sequenced in a study of blood T cells in healthy people across ages. Primed by a sample-barcoded 5' primer and a J-beta primer mix, a second PCR proceeded for about 7 to 12 cycles. TCRdb reanalysed the 5' RACE reads using MiXCR and keeps one entry per CDR3 protein. The profile shows hundreds of thousands of distinct CDR3 sequences, roughly 44% of them singletons. The sample was blood. Receptors originate from a man between 60 and 70 years old in good health.

This clonotype was observed a handful of times. The chain is built from TRBV7-2 and TRBJ2-7; no clear D. CDR3 length equals 15 residues. Per the germline V gene, CDR1 is SGHTA and CDR2 is FQGNSA. Trimming took 1 base from V and 1 from J, leaving 11 bases between them. In nucleotides, the CDR3 is TGTGCCAGCAGCTTAGACCCCAGTGTGTCCTACGAGCAGTACTTC. Amino acids: CASSLDPSVSYEQYF.

With regard to this clonotype: One end of the junction varies from germline; a read error may be responsible. This chain uses TRBV4-1 with TRBJ2-3, with a tentative D call TRBD1 (6 bases). The CDR3 length is 17 residues. Germline V gives CDR1 MGHRA, CDR2 YSYEKL. CDR3 sequence (DNA): TGCTCCAGCAGCCGCGACAGTTTATGGGGGCCTTCCGATACGCAGTATTTT. This encodes CSSSRDSLWGPSDTQYF.

V usage is TRBV14 and J usage is TRBJ2-4, with TRBD2 as a possible D gene (5 bases). The J call is doubtful: the DNA matches TRBJ2-7 better. Germline CDR1 and CDR2: SGHDN and FVKESK. The CDR3 has 16 amino acids. The CDR3 DNA reads as TGTGCCAGCAGCCAAGATGTCCCCAGCCGTCGGGGCGAGCAGTACTTC. Translated, it gives CASSQDVPSRRGEQYF.

The rearrangement uses TRBV7-2 and TRBJ2-7; D not resolved. The CDR3 loop spans 15 amino acids. Trimming stripped 1 base from V and 0 bases from J, with 10 bases between. The germline V gene encodes CDR1 SGHTA and CDR2 FQGNSA. The CDR3 DNA sequence: TGTGCCAGCAGCTTAGAGAGAAGGAACTCCTACGAGCAGTACTTC. Translation gives CASSLERRNSYEQYF.

The chain has TRBV20-1 and TRBJ2-1, with TRBD1 identical over 10 bases. The CDR3 sequence is 15 residues long. V was pared by 6 bases and J by 2 bases, with 7 bases of the junction left unmatched. Per the germline V gene, CDR1 is DFQATT and CDR2 is SNEGSKA (reference sequence). DNA for the CDR3: TGCAGTGCCAGTCGGGGACAGGGGCCCTACAATGAGCAGTTCTTC. This codes for CSASRGQGPYNEQFF.

There are many counts of this clonotype. This rearrangement joins TRBV7-2 to TRBJ1-5, with D possibly being TRBD1 (6 bases). The CDR3 length is 15 residues. The V gene's germline CDR1 is SGHTA and CDR2 FQGNSA. With 3 bases removed from V and 6 bases from J, the gap between germline ends came to 15 bases. The CDR3 coding sequence is TGTGCCAGCAGCTTTCGAGGGGGTTTTGGTCAGCCCCAGCATTTT. This sequence encodes CASSFRGGFGQPQHF.

Concerning this clonotype: A much larger clone differs by one base, so this may be a read error. V and J are TRBV12-3 or TRBV12-4 and TRBJ2-1; possibly TRBD1 for D (5 bases). This CDR3 spans 11 amino acids. V lost 10 bases and J 7 bases, leaving 11 bases between the germline ends. The CDR3 protein is CANRRTNEQFF. The DNA of the CDR3 is TGTGCCAACAGAAGGACAAATGAGCAGTTCTTC.

The chain couples TRBV12-3 or TRBV12-4 to TRBJ2-5; D possibly uses TRBD1 or TRBD2 (5 bases each). This CDR3 is 17 amino acids long. Trimming removed 3 bases from V and 2 bases from J, with 19 bases in between. The CDR3 loop is CASSFARAGRVQETQYF. CDR3 nucleotides: TGTGCCAGCAGTTTTGCGAGGGCGGGCAGGGTGCAAGAGACCCAGTACTTC.

V gene TRBV7-9 combines with J gene TRBJ2-4; D might be TRBD1 or TRBD2, each matching 6 bases. The end of the DNA is better explained by TRBJ2-7, so the J call may be wrong. The CDR3 covers 13 residues. CDR1 and CDR2 (germline): SEHNR, FQNEAQ (reference sequence). CDR3 region: CASSTLGGCEQYF. The CDR3 nucleotides are TGTGCCAGCAGCACCCTCGGGGGCTGCGAGCAGTACTTC.

The chain employs TRBV29-1 and TRBJ1-1, with 7 bases lining up with TRBD1. Germline lookup yields CDR1 SQVTM and CDR2 ANQGSEA. The junction had 8 bases not matched to a gene; V was cut back by 4 bases and J by 0 bases. The CDR3 extends over 15 amino acids. CDR3: CSVGRDSGLNTEAFF. CDR3 nucleotide sequence: TGCAGCGTTGGCCGGGACAGCGGCTTGAACACTGAAGCTTTCTTT.

The chain has TRBV7-8 and TRBJ2-5; no clear D gene. The CDR3 spans 16 residues. V was pared by 5 bases and J by 5 bases, with 21 bases between. CDR1 and CDR2 from the germline V gene are SGHVS and FQNEAQ. The CDR3: CASSRLPGTPRETQYF. The CDR3 DNA sequence: TGTGCCAGCAGCCGCCTCCCAGGAACACCCAGGGAGACCCAGTACTTC. Full variable domain (missing parts from reference TRBV7-8 and TRBJ2-5): GAGVSQSPRYKVAKRGQDVALRCDPISGHVSLFWYQQALGQGPEFLTYFQNEAQLDKSGLPSDRFFAERPEGSVSTLKIQRTQQEDSAVYLCASSRLPGTPRETQYFGPGTRLLVL.

The chain joins TRBV6-6 to TRBJ1-6; D is unclear. Per germline, CDR1 MNHNY and CDR2 SVGAGI (reference sequence). This CDR3 contains 13 residues. V was clipped by 5 bases and J by 11 bases, with 13 bases between them. The CDR3 DNA is TGTGCCAGCAGTAGAGAGGGATCGGCACCCCTCCACTTT. Translation gives CASSREGSAPLHF.

This clonotype has only a few counts. The CDR3 bases are TGTGCCAGCAGTTTAGCGACCAGCTACACCTTC. Translated: CASSLATSYTF. This chain connects TRBV12-3 or TRBV12-4 to TRBJ1-2; D gene ambiguous. The CDR3 loop spans 11 amino acids. Trimming took off 0 bases at V and 9 bases at J, with 5 bases between the two ends.

The chain has TRBV7-6 and TRBJ2-5; D is unresolved. Looked up from germline, CDR1 is SGHVS and CDR2 is FNYEAQ. The CDR3 runs to 14 residues. Trimming removed 5 bases at V and 9 bases at J, with 19 bases between. The chain's CDR3 is CASSPQDVMRSQYF. The CDR3 DNA reads TGTGCCAGCAGCCCCCAAGACGTTATGCGGTCCCAGTACTTC.

The chain recombines TRBV29-1 with TRBJ1-1; D is unresolved. Germline assignment: CDR1 SQVTM and CDR2 ANQGSEA. This CDR3 comprises 14 residues. Trimming removed 5 bases from V and 1 base from J, with 14 bases in between. The CDR3 spells CSVSLDPKNTEAFF. For the CDR3, the DNA is TGCAGCGTTTCATTGGACCCGAAGAACACTGAAGCTTTCTTT.

Remarks on this clonotype: One end of the junction does not line up with germline, which may come from a read error. The chain is built from TRBV20-1 and TRBJ1-2; 7 bases map to TRBD1. Germline assignment: CDR1 DFQATT and CDR2 SNEGSKA (reference sequence). CDR3 length: 12 amino acids. CDR3 DNA: TGCAGTGTTAAGACAGGGAGCTATGGCCACACCTTC. Amino acid sequence: CSVKTGSYGHTF.

This chain links TRBV13 with TRBJ2-4, with D maybe TRBD2 (6 bases). The CDR3 runs 15 residues. Trimming pared 5 bases from V and 15 bases from J, leaving 26 bases between. CDR1 is PRHDT, CDR2 FYEKMQ, per germline (reference sequence). The DNA for the CDR3 is TGTGCCAGCAGCGTGGAGCGGGTCCCCCAAGAGACCCTGTACTTC. Translated: CASSVERVPQETLYF. Full variable domain (outside the CDR3, taken from reference TRBV13 and TRBJ2-4): AAGVIQSPRHLIKEKRETATLKCYPIPRHDTVYWYQQGPGQDPQFLISFYEKMQSDKGSIPDRFSAQQFSDYHSELNMSSLELGDSALYFCASSVERVPQETLYFGAGTRLSVL.

Only a few counts were recorded for this clonotype. The genes are TRBV27 and TRBJ2-5, with D possibly matching TRBD2 (7 bases). Germline CDR1 reads MNHEY; CDR2 reads SMNVEV (reference sequence). This CDR3 spans 13 amino acids. Trimming removed 6 bases from V and 5 bases from J, with 13 bases in between. The CDR3 is CASRIRGGETQYF. The CDR3 DNA reads TGTGCCAGCAGGATTAGGGGGGGGGAGACCCAGTACTTC.

V and J are TRBV6-2 or TRBV6-3 and TRBJ1-1; maybe TRBD1 (5 bases). Trimming removed 3 bases from V and 5 bases from J, with 10 bases in between. This CDR3 region has 13 residues. Germline lookup yields CDR1 MNHEY and CDR2 SVGEGT. The CDR3 spells CASSYWRGTEAFF. CDR3 DNA sequence: TGTGCCAGCAGTTATTGGAGGGGTACTGAAGCTTTCTTT.

The chain couples TRBV12-3 or TRBV12-4 to TRBJ2-7; tentative D call: TRBD1 (7 bases). The CDR3 has 14 residues. Trimming shortened V by 6 bases and J by 4 bases, and 16 bases separated the two germline ends. CDR3 sequence reads: CASSNHRGGYEQYF. The CDR3, as DNA: TGTGCCAGCAGCAATCACAGGGGAGGATACGAGCAGTACTTC.

This clonotype showed up just a few times. J is TRBJ2-1 and V is TRBV7-2; 8 bases fit TRBD2. Per germline, CDR1 SGHTA and CDR2 FQGNSA. The CDR3 extends over 16 amino acids. The ends lost 5 bases at V and 6 bases at J; junction bases unmatched: 12. This CDR3 reads CASSLNSGGAINEQFF. DNA for the CDR3: TGTGCCAGCAGCCTGAATTCCGGGGGGGCCATCAATGAGCAGTTCTTC.

This chain links TRBV10-3 with TRBJ2-1, with D tentatively TRBD1 (6 bases). The V and J ends lost 11 bases and 6 bases respectively, with 20 bases between them. The germline CDR1 and CDR2 sequences are ENHRY and SYGVKD. The CDR3 runs to 14 residues. The CDR3 region is CAAQATQGGNEQFF. CDR3 DNA: TGTGCCGCACAGGCCACACAGGGTGGCAATGAGCAGTTCTTC.

This chain joins TRBV6-2 or TRBV6-3 and TRBJ1-5; D gene ambiguous. This CDR3 is 12 amino acids long. The V gene lost 11 bases and the J gene lost 0 bases, with 8 bases spanning the gap. Germline CDR1 reads MNHEY; CDR2 reads SVGEGT. Here the CDR3 reads CAASYSNQPQHF. The CDR3 region has the DNA TGTGCCGCCAGTTATAGCAATCAGCCCCAGCATTTT.

The J gene is TRBJ2-2, the V gene TRBV6-6; D call uncertain. The germline V gene encodes CDR1 MNHNY and CDR2 SVGAGI (reference sequence). Trimming took 7 bases from V and 4 from J, leaving 13 bases between them. The CDR3 is made up of 14 amino acids. CDR3: CASNLRRVTGELFF. The CDR3 region has the DNA TGTGCCAGCAACCTAAGACGCGTCACCGGGGAGCTGTTTTTT.